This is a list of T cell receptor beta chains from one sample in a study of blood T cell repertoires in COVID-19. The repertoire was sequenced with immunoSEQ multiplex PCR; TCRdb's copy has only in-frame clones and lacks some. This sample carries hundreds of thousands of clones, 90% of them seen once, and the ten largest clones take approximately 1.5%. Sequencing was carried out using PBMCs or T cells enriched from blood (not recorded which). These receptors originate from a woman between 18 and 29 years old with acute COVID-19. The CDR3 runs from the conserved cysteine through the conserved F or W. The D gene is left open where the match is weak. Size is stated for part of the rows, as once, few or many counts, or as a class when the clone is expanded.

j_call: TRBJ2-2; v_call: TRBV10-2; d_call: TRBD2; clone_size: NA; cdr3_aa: CASSEAGAPGELFF; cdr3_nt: TGCGCCAGCAGTGAAGCGGGAGCACCCGGGGAGCTGTTTTTT
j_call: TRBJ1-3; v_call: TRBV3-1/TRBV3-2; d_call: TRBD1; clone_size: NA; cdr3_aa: CASSHTGVGNTIYF; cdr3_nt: TGTGCCAGCAGCCACACAGGGGTAGGAAACACCATATATTTT
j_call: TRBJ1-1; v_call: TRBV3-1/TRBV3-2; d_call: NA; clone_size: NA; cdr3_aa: CATLGAAGDAFF; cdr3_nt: TGTGCCACCCTTGGGGCTGCGGGGGACGCTTTCTTT
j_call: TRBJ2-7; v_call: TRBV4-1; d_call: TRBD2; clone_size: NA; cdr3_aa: CASSPGAELAGPYEQYF; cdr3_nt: TGCGCCAGCAGCCCCGGGGCAGAACTAGCGGGACCCTACGAGCAGTACTTC
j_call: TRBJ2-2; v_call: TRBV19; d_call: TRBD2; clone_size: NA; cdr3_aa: CASSSTSDTGELFF; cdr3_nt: TGTGCCAGTAGTAGTACTAGCGACACCGGGGAGCTGTTTTTT
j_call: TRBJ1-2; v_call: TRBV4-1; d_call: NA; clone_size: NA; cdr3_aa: CASSQFLTVSYGYTF; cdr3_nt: TGCGCCAGCAGCCAGTTTCTGACAGTTAGCTATGGCTACACCTTC
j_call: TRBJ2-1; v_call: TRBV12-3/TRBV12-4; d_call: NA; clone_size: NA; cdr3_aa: CASTPLAGNEQFF; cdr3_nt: TGTGCCAGCACCCCCTTGGCGGGAAATGAGCAGTTCTTC
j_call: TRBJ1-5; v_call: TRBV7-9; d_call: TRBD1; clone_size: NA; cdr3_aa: CASSRQGWQPQHF; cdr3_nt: TGTGCCAGCAGCCGACAGGGTTGGCAGCCCCAGCATTTT
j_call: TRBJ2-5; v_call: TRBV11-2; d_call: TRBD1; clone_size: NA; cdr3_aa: CASRDRGTQETQYF; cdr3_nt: TGTGCCAGCAGAGACAGGGGGACCCAAGAGACCCAGTACTTC
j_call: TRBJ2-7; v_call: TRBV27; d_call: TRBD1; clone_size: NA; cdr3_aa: CASSDRGPYEQYF; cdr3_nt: TGTGCCAGCAGTGACAGGGGCCCCTACGAGCAGTACTTC
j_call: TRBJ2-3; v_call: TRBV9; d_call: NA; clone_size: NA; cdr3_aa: CASSVGVRVSTDTQYF; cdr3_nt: TGTGCCAGCAGCGTAGGCGTGCGGGTTAGCACAGATACGCAGTATTTT
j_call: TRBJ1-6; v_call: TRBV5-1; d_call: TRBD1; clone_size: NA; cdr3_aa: CASSLAPGQGADNSPLHF; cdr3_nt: TGCGCCAGCAGCTTGGCCCCGGGACAGGGGGCGGATAATTCACCCCTCCACTTT
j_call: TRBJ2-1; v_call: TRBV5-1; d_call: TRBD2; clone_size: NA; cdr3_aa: CASSLAPGLAGEYEQFF; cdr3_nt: TGCGCCAGCAGCTTGGCCCCGGGACTAGCGGGAGAATATGAGCAGTTCTTC
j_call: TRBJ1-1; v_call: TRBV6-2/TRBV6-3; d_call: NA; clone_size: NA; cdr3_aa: CASSYLGRANTEAFF; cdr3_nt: TGTGCCAGCAGTTACCTCGGGAGAGCGAACACTGAAGCTTTCTTT
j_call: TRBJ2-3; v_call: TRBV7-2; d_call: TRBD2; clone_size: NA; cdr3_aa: CASSLGGEKRNTQYF; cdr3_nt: TGTGCCAGCAGCTTGGGGGGGGAGAAGAGGAATACGCAGTATTTT
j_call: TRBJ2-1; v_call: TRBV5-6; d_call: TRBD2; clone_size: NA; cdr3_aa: CASSHTSGGYNEQFF; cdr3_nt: TGTGCCAGCAGCCACACTAGCGGAGGCTACAATGAGCAGTTCTTC
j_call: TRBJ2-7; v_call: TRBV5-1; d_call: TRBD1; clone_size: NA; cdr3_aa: CASSLVQGGYEQYF; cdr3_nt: TGCGCCAGCAGCTTGGTACAGGGGGGTTACGAGCAGTACTTC
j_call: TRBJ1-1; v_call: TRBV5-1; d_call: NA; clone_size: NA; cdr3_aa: CASSHRTTTVGTEAFF; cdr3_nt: TGCGCCAGCAGCCACAGGACAACTACCGTGGGCACTGAAGCTTTCTTT
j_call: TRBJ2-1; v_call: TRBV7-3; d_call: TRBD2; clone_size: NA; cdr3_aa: CASSPLAGAVYNEQFF; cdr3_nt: TGTGCCAGCAGCCCTCTAGCGGGAGCGGTCTACAATGAGCAGTTCTTC
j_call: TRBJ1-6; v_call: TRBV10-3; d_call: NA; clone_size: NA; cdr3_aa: CAISESLGVGGSPLHF; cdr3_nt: TGTGCCATCAGTGAGTCTTTGGGAGTCGGGGGATCACCCCTCCACTTT
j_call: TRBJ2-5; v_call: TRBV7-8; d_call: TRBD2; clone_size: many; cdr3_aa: CASSLLFSGRGLAHQETQYF; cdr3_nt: TGTGCCAGCAGCTTATTGTTTTCCGGGCGGGGACTAGCCCACCAAGAGACCCAGTACTTC
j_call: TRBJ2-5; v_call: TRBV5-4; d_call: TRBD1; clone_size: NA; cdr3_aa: CASRPPGQQNQETQYF; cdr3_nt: TGTGCCAGCAGACCACCGGGACAGCAAAACCAAGAGACCCAGTACTTC
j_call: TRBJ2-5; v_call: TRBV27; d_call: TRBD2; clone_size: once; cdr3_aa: CASSPDIPSGETEVETQYF; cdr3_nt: TGTGCCAGCAGCCCTGACATCCCTAGCGGAGAGACCGAAGTAGAGACCCAGTACTTC
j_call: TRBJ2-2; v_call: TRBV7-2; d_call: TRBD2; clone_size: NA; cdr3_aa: CASSLLAGGPANTGELFF; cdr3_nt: TGTGCCAGCAGCTTATTAGCGGGAGGACCCGCGAACACCGGGGAGCTGTTTTTT